The 19 T cell receptor beta chains below come from one sample, sequenced in a study of cytomegalovirus exposure and HLA in healthy donors. Vbeta (60) and Jbeta (13) primers were used in the PCR. The data were produced by immunoSEQ multiplex PCR, yet TCRdb's version contains in-frame clones alone and is incomplete. Seen here are about 89,000 clones, about 72% observed once, and the top ten hold roughly 2.2%. Sequenced input: PBMCs. These TCRs come from a man between 25 and 39 years old in good health and CMV-seronegative.

The rearrangement links TRBV6-1 to TRBJ2-7; D might be TRBD1 (7 bases). Between the trimmed V and J ends, which lost 8 bases and 6 bases, there was a span of 11 bases. Germline V lookup: CDR1 MNHNS, CDR2 SASEGT. The CDR3 runs to 11 residues. As DNA, the CDR3 is TGTGCCAGCTTGGAGGGGGCCGAGCAGTACTTC. This gives the protein CASLEGAEQYF.

This clone was found once. The rearrangement joins TRBV6-5 to TRBJ2-5; D might be TRBD1 (6 bases). CDR3 length equals 13 residues. The V gene's germline CDR1 is MNHEY and CDR2 SVGAGI. Trimming shortened V by 6 bases and J by 0 bases, and 8 bases separated the two germline ends. CDR3 in DNA: TGTGCCAGCAGCGACAGGTACCAAGAGACCCAGTACTTC. Its translation is CASSDRYQETQYF.

Ten or more counts support this clone. Other DNA variants within this sample encode the same CDR3. CDR3 in amino acids: CASSPPGQGSQPQHF. CDR3 sequence (DNA): TGTGCCAGCAGCCCCCCCGGGCAGGGTAGTCAGCCCCAGCATTTT. The chain carries TRBV7-9 and TRBJ1-5, with D perhaps TRBD1 (5 bases). The CDR3 covers 15 residues. The V end was cut by 5 bases, the J end by 6 bases, with 17 bases between. CDR1 SEHNR and CDR2 FQNEAQ come from the germline V gene (reference sequence). Full variable domain (outside the CDR3, taken from reference TRBV7-9 and TRBJ1-5): DTGVSQNPRHKITKRGQNVTFRCDPISEHNRLYWYRQTLGQGPEFLTYFQNEAQLEKSRLLSDRFSAERPKGSFSTLEIQRTEQGDSAMYLCASSPPGQGSQPQHFGDGTRLSIL.

The chain links TRBV28 to TRBJ2-7; TRBD2 aligns across 8 bases. The CDR3 totals 15 residues. Germline V gene lookup returns CDR1 MDHEN and CDR2 SYDVKM. With 3 bases clipped from V and 1 base from J, the junction kept 5 bases outside the gene matches. CDR3 coding DNA: TGTGCCAGCAGTTTTCCGGGAGGGCCGTCCTACGAGCAGTACTTC. This translates into CASSFPGGPSYEQYF.

The chain uses TRBV28 and TRBJ1-1; the D gene is possibly TRBD1 (6 bases). V lost 4 bases to trimming and J lost 1 base, with 25 bases between them. CDR1 MDHEN and CDR2 SYDVKM come from the germline V gene. The CDR3 totals 19 residues. This CDR3 reads CASSSSTGYRPSSNTEAFF. DNA for the CDR3: TGTGCCAGCAGTTCATCCACAGGGTACCGACCCTCCTCGAACACTGAAGCTTTCTTT.

V and J are TRBV5-1 and TRBJ1-2, with 10 bases fitting TRBD1. This CDR3 has 14 amino acids. V was clipped by 4 bases and J by 5 bases; unmatched bases: 5. Germline V CDR1 and CDR2: SGHRS, YFSETQ. The CDR3 sequence is CASSPRQGAYGYTF. CDR3 DNA: TGCGCCAGCAGCCCCCGACAGGGGGCTTATGGCTACACCTTC.

The rearrangement links TRBV7-7 to TRBJ2-1; no definite D call. V lost 1 base, J lost 0 bases, and 7 bases lay in between. The CDR3 has 15 residues. In germline, CDR1 is SSHAT, CDR2 FNYEAQ (reference sequence). In nucleotides, the CDR3 is TGTGCCAGCAGCTTAGGTGTCAGCTCCTACAATGAGCAGTTCTTC. It specifies CASSLGVSSYNEQFF.

V is TRBV29-1 and J is TRBJ2-7, with D uncertain. The germline gives CDR1 SQVTM, CDR2 ANQGSEA. V was cut by 2 bases and J by 0 bases, with 17 bases left in between. The CDR3 is 16 amino acids. The CDR3 reads CSVEKAEVLSSYEQYF. The CDR3 nucleotides read TGCAGCGTTGAAAAGGCCGAGGTTTTGAGCTCCTACGAGCAGTACTTC.

CDR3: CASSAGTQSSGNTIYF. The CDR3 DNA reads as TGCGCCAGCAGCGCCGGGACTCAGAGCTCTGGAAACACCATATATTTT. This chain uses TRBV5-1 with TRBJ1-3, with D possibly matching TRBD1 (5 bases). V dropped 4 bases and J dropped 0 bases, with 14 bases sitting between them. The length of the CDR3 is 16 residues. CDR1 and CDR2 (germline): SGHRS, YFSETQ.

The chain combines TRBV18 with TRBJ2-7; tentative D call: TRBD2 (5 bases). This CDR3 comprises 14 residues. The V gene lost 5 bases and the J gene lost 3 bases, with 14 bases spanning the gap. The germline V gene has CDR1 KGHSH and CDR2 LQKENI. CDR3 region: CASSASRQNYEQYF. Here the CDR3 DNA reads TGTGCCAGCTCAGCTAGCCGACAAAACTACGAGCAGTACTTC.

The chain is built from TRBV7-9 and TRBJ1-2; 8 nucleotides agree with TRBD1. CDR1 is SEHNR, CDR2 FQNEAQ, per germline (reference sequence). The J segment lost 4 bases and the V segment lost 5 bases, leaving 3 bases of the junction unmatched. The CDR3 totals 13 residues. For the CDR3, the DNA is TGTGCCAGCAGCCAAGACAGGGGCTATGGCTACACCTTC. Translated, it gives CASSQDRGYGYTF.

The chain employs TRBV7-9 and TRBJ1-1; the match to TRBD1 covers 7 bases. In germline, CDR1 is SEHNR, CDR2 FQNEAQ (reference sequence). The trim removed 1 base at V and 0 bases at J, leaving 8 bases unmatched. The CDR3 is 17 residues long. DNA of the CDR3: TGTGCCAGCAGCTTAGAGACAGGGAGACTAATGAACACTGAAGCTTTCTTT. Translation gives CASSLETGRLMNTEAFF.

This rearrangement joins TRBV5-1 to TRBJ2-5, with 16 positions matching TRBD2. The germline V gene encodes CDR1 SGHRS and CDR2 YFSETQ. Trimming took 8 bases from V and 2 from J; bases not matched to a gene: 6. The CDR3 has 16 amino acids. The CDR3 spells CASRGLAGGRQETQYF. The CDR3 bases are TGCGCCAGTCGGGGACTAGCGGGAGGGAGGCAAGAGACCCAGTACTTC.

Of note for this clone: One junction end disagrees with the germline gene, perhaps due to a read error. The chain links TRBV19 to TRBJ1-1; maybe TRBD1 (6 bases). Germline CDR1 LNHDA, CDR2 SQIVND (reference sequence). The CDR3 has 14 residues. As DNA, the CDR3 is TGTGCCAGTAGTATAGGGCGGACGCCAGGGGCCCTTTACTTT. Protein sequence: CASSIGRTPGALYF.

The chain joins TRBV10-3 to TRBJ1-4; D ambiguous. The CDR3 spans 14 residues. Germline V gene lookup returns CDR1 ENHRY and CDR2 SYGVKD. Trimming pared 0 bases from V and 8 bases from J, leaving 10 bases between. CDR3: CAISESPRTEKLFF. The CDR3 DNA follows: TGTGCCATCAGTGAGTCCCCGAGAACGGAAAAACTGTTTTTT.

The chain joins TRBV5-1 to TRBJ2-2, with TRBD2 as a possible D gene (5 bases). Trimming left V 4 bases short and J 0 bases short, with 10 bases between. Germline V gene lookup returns CDR1 SGHRS and CDR2 YFSETQ. CDR3 length: 15 amino acids. The CDR3: CASSPGEANTGELFF. Here the CDR3 DNA reads TGCGCCAGCAGCCCCGGGGAAGCGAACACCGGGGAGCTGTTTTTT.

This clone has a handful of counts. The rearrangement links TRBV7-2 to TRBJ2-3; a possible D gene is TRBD2 (6 bases). The CDR3 spans 14 residues. Germline V gene lookup returns CDR1 SGHTA and CDR2 FQGNSA. V lost 0 bases and J 15 bases, leaving 19 bases between the germline ends. The CDR3 DNA is TGTGCCAGCAGCTTAGCGGAGGGCAGGGTCAATCGTTATTTT. Residues: CASSLAEGRVNRYF.

This clone was seen only once. This chain connects TRBV2 to TRBJ1-2; a possible D gene is TRBD1 (5 bases). There are 14 residues in the CDR3. CDR1 is SNHLY, CDR2 FYNNEI, per germline. V lost 3 bases and J lost 4, with 12 bases in between. CDR3 sequence: CASSDGQGSYGYTF. CDR3 DNA: TGTGCCAGCAGTGATGGGCAGGGAAGCTATGGCTACACCTTC. The entire variable domain, with the rest obtained from reference TRBV2 and TRBJ1-2, is as follows: EPEVTQTPSHQVTQMGQEVILRCVPISNHLYFYWYRQILGQKVEFLVSFYNNEISEKSEIFDDQFSVERPDGSNFTLKIRSTKLEDSAMYFCASSDGQGSYGYTFGSGTRLTVV.

J is TRBJ1-1 and V is TRBV9; 7 positions agree with TRBD1. Germline CDR1 reads SGDLS; CDR2 reads YYNGEE. With 4 bases clipped from V and 5 bases from J, the junction kept 11 bases outside the gene matches. The CDR3 length is 15 residues. CDR3 amino acids: CASSRQGSSGTEAFF. The CDR3, as DNA: TGTGCCAGCAGCAGACAGGGTTCGTCGGGGACTGAAGCTTTCTTT.